This T cell receptor (beta chain) was recorded in a study of spatial heterogeneity in lung cancer. As for the study in general: Raw sequencing reads included, on average, more than 9.5 appearances of each unique TCR and UMI combination. Study observations and caveats: Blood carried ubiquitous expanded tumor TCRs more at resection than follow-up.

Each molecule of TCR cDNA was tagged with one unique molecular identifier. One entry per CDR3 protein, called by TCRdb with MiXCR from the 5' RACE reads. The data show about 40,000 distinct CDR3 sequences, 4% to 6% seen once. As for time point: sample taken at primary tumor resection. The authors sequenced whole RNA from tumor, nontumor lung or frozen PBMC without sorting. This clonotype qualifies as medium-sized (0.01 to 0.1%). Its antigen is still unknown. This TCR came from a female donor with early-stage non-small cell lung cancer. The source material was PBMCs, sampled at surgery.

The CDR3 spells CASSLDLRGLSTDTQYF. CDR3 nucleotides: TGTGCCAGCAGCTTAGATTTACGTGGGCTGAGCACAGATACGCAGTATTTT. The chain has TRBV7-8 and TRBJ2-3; D gene uncertain. Germline-derived CDR1 and CDR2 are SGHVS and FQNEAQ. The CDR3 is made up of 17 amino acids. V lost 1 base, J lost 0 bases, and 14 bases lay in between.